These T cell receptor beta chains were read from a single sample in a study of blood T cell repertoires in COVID-19. The protocol was immunoSEQ multiplex PCR, while the TCRdb copy is restricted to in-frame clones and leaves out a portion. This sample yields approximately 120,000 clones, of which more than 80% are seen a single time; less than 3.5% belongs to the top ten. The sample consisted of peripheral blood. The receptors were gathered from a woman older than 75 with COVID-19, enrolled during active disease. The CDR3 runs from the conserved cysteine through the conserved F or W. D genes are given only for firm matches. The size of a clone is reported for some rows only, either as once, few or many, or as a class for expanded clones.

>TRBV21-1|-|-|TRBJ1-4
TGTGCCAGCAGCAAGATCAGGGTGGCGGAGGAAAAACTGTTTTTT
CASSKIRVAEEKLFF
>TRBV2|-|-|TRBJ2-5
TGTGCCAGCGCCTGGGGGGGGGCCCAAGAGACCCAGTACTTC
CASAWGGAQETQYF
>TRBV2|-|TRBD2|TRBJ2-7
TGTGCCAGCACCGCAATAATCGGGGCTAGCGGGAGTATGTCTGGGTACGAGCAGTACTTC
CASTAIIGASGSMSGYEQYF
>TRBV16|-|-|TRBJ2-1
TGTGCCAGCAGCAAAGACTTCTCCTACAATGAGCAGTTCTTC
CASSKDFSYNEQFF
>TRBV6-2/TRBV6-3|-|-|TRBJ2-1
TGTGCCAGCAGTCCCGGTCGCGTGAATGAGCAGTTCTTC
CASSPGRVNEQFF
>TRBV21-1|-|-|TRBJ1-5
TGTGCCAGCAGCAAAGTCCTAGGGACAACTAATCAGCCCCAGCATTTT
CASSKVLGTTNQPQHF
>TRBV12-3/TRBV12-4|-|-|TRBJ1-2
TGTGCCAGCAGTTTCAGGAGGGAGGATGGCTACACCTTC
CASSFRREDGYTF
>TRBV6-6|-|TRBD1|TRBJ1-1
TGTGCCAGCAACAACCGGGACAGCAACACTGAAGCTTTCTTT
CASNNRDSNTEAFF
>TRBV7-3|-|-|TRBJ2-1
TGTGCCAGCAGCTTAAGTACAAACAATGAGCAGTTCTTC
CASSLSTNNEQFF
>TRBV19|few|-|TRBJ2-2
TGTGCCAGTAGAAAGGGGTGGGCCGGGGAGCTGTTTTTT
CASRKGWAGELFF
>TRBV6-5|-|-|TRBJ1-1
TGTGCCAGCAGTTCCTACAGGAACACTGAAGCTTTCTTT
CASSSYRNTEAFF
>TRBV7-6|-|-|TRBJ2-3
TGTGCCAGCAGCTTGACAGTAACCACAGATACGCAGTATTTT
CASSLTVTTDTQYF
>TRBV18|once|TRBD2|TRBJ2-1
TGTGCCAGCTCCCAAAGGGGCGGGAGTAACAATGAGCAGTTCTTC
CASSQRGGSNNEQFF
>TRBV7-2|-|-|TRBJ2-1
TGTGCCAGCAGCTCCCCGGACTACTCGCTCAATGAGCAGTTCTTC
CASSSPDYSLNEQFF
>TRBV28|once|TRBD1|TRBJ1-1
TGTGCCAGCAGCGGGGGACAGTTGAACACTGAAGCTTTCTTT
CASSGGQLNTEAFF
>TRBV9|-|-|TRBJ1-4
TGTGCCAGCAGCCAAGACGGAATCGTGGAGGAAAAACTGTTTTTT
CASSQDGIVEEKLFF